The present TCR beta chain was sequenced within a study of CD8 T cells in Susac syndrome (dated by TCRdb to about 2019). Study-level background: Of the Susac syndrome patients who were sequenced, roughly 6 had clinically active disease and eight or nine were in clinical remission. At blood withdrawal, Susac syndrome patients were either therapy-naive, taking corticosteroids (in some cases with IVIg as well), or taking IVIg alone. Whether CD8+ T cell activation and differentiation in Susac syndrome was antigen driven was tested using repertoire sequencing. The paper as a whole reports these results and caveats: In the CD4+ T cell repertoire of Susac syndrome patients, clonal expansion was not detected. The number of individuals in the TCR sequencing and HLA analysis was recognized as being relatively small.

Including cysteine and phenylalanine, the CDR3 has 14 amino acids. The DNA shown is the 42-base CDR3, in frame from base 1. CDR1 and CDR2 are drawn from the germline V gene (reference sequence): DFQATT, SNEGSKA. V is shortened by 7 bases, J by 0 bases, and the region joining them spans 13 bases. Peripheral blood CD8+ and CD4+ T cells from healthy donors, Susac syndrome patients and multiple sclerosis patients were profiled using high-throughput TCR beta sequencing. The Susac syndrome patients fulfilled recently defined diagnostic criteria for either definite or probable disease. CD8+ TEMRA cells were enriched by FACS, while bulk CD8+ and CD4+ T cells were purified by magnetic negative isolation. Blood was drawn into EDTA tubes, processed within 24 hours, and PBMCs were isolated by density gradient centrifugation. PBMCs intended for TCR sequencing were cryopreserved in liquid nitrogen and were subsequently thawed in a 37 degrees C water bath. Purity of sorted or isolated CD4+, CD8+ and CD8+ TEMRA cells was at least 90%.

Remarks on this clonotype: The specificity of this receptor is unknown. The input lacks base qualities; no much larger clone sits a single base away.

RNA was extracted with the RNeasy kit and about 0.5 to 1 ug was reverse transcribed using random hexamers. The immunoSEQ multiplex PCR assay, covering 54 Vbeta and 13 Jbeta segments, was used to amplify TCR beta CDR3 regions. PCR amplification bias was corrected using a synthetic template baseline for primer optimization and computational correction. Under the source paper's analysis protocol: Reads were annotated to V, D and J genes according to IMGT and were analyzed with immunoSEQ Analyzer, with only productive sequences retained. Clonality was calculated as one minus the Shannon entropy normalized by log2 of the number of productive unique sequences. Public and private clones were assessed among the 100 most prevalent clones of each patient and control. Susac-specific clones were defined as absent from healthy and MS cohorts, 1052 published viral clones and other ImmuneACCESS disease sequences. The public reads were quality trimmed at Q25 with fastp and then assembled into clones with MiXCR by TCRdb, keeping productive beta chains. Every entry covers one CDR3 protein and lists the most common genes and DNA from its rows. TCRdb, rather than the study authors, made the V and J calls. The sample contains approximately 210,000 distinct CDR3 sequences, around 93% of them found a single time. Of the sample, approximately 0.15% falls within the top ten clones.

Sequenced: CD4+ T cells from PBMCs. Here the chain combines TRBV20-1 and TRBJ2-4; the D gene may be TRBD1 or TRBD2, since each aligns over 5 bases. The receptor comes from a human donor with Susac syndrome. The bases are TGCAGTGGGGACCGGAACCTAGCCAAAAACATTCAGTACTTC. The translation is CSGDRNLAKNIQYF.